The rows below give T cell receptor beta chains drawn from one sample of a study of identical twins. One entry per CDR3 protein results from TCRdb running MiXCR on the 5' RACE reads. The repertoire includes over 500,000 distinct CDR3 sequences, 20% to 25% of them detected once, and 0.91% sits in the top ten. The same data also went into a second study, on T cells expressing NK-cell markers.

The sequenced material came from CD4+ T cells sorted from blood. All receptors derive from a woman in her late teens or twenties in good health. CDR3s include the opening cysteine and the closing phenylalanine or tryptophan. The D gene is left open where the match is weak. Clone size is not always given. Where it is, it says once, few, many or a class for expanded clones.

j_call d_call clone_size v_call cdr3_nt cdr3_aa
TRBJ2-1 . . TRBV7-9 TGTGCCAGCAGCTTCTTCGGGGGCGAGAATGAGCAGTTCTTC CASSFFGGENEQFF
TRBJ2-7 . many TRBV3-1 TGTGCCAGCAGCCAGTCGTACGAGCAGTACTTC CASSQSYEQYF
TRBJ1-5 . few TRBV12-3/TRBV12-4 TGTGCCAGCAAATTGGCAGGCGATAGCAATCAGCCCCAGCATTTT CASKLAGDSNQPQHF
TRBJ2-1 . many TRBV20-1 TGCAGTCCCCAAAACCCCTACAATGAGCAGTTCTTC CSPQNPYNEQFF
TRBJ1-5 . many TRBV10-3 TGTGCCACCAGGGCAGTGGCTAGCAATCAGCCCCAGCATTTT CATRAVASNQPQHF
TRBJ2-1 TRBD1 . TRBV5-1 TGCGCCAGCCGAGAGACAGGGGGCGGAGAGCAGTTCTTC CASRETGGGEQFF
TRBJ2-7 TRBD2 many TRBV20-1 TGCAGTGCCCCGGGACTAGCGGGGGTTGGGGTCCACGAGCAGTACTTC CSAPGLAGVGVHEQYF
TRBJ2-2 . few TRBV20-1 TGCAGTGCTAGGAGGTCTTTCACCGGGGAGCTGTTTTTT CSARRSFTGELFF
TRBJ1-1 . once TRBV5-1 TGCGCCAGCACCCGTTGGATCAGTGAGGACACTGAAGCTTTCTTT CASTRWISEDTEAFF
TRBJ1-4 . few TRBV20-1 TGCAGTGCTAGAGATTTGGCAAGGGGTGAAAAACTGTTTTTT CSARDLARGEKLFF
TRBJ2-3 TRBD2 few TRBV5-1 TGCGCCAGCAGCCTCGGGACTAGCAGTTATACGCAGTATTTT CASSLGTSSYTQYF
TRBJ2-1 . . TRBV18 TGTGCCAGCTCACCGGGAATCACCAGGGATGAGCAGTTCTTC CASSPGITRDEQFF
TRBJ2-3 . . TRBV20-1 TGCATGGGTACCTCTACGGATACGCAGTATTTT CMGTSTDTQYF